This entry lists 12 T cell receptor beta chains sequenced from one sample in a study of T cell clonality in common variable immunodeficiency. Sequencing used immunoSEQ multiplex PCR; TCRdb keeps in-frame clones, though not all of them. The sample contains 60,000 to 75,000 clones, none of them singletons. The sample taken for sequencing was peripheral blood mononuclear cells. The receptor source for this set is a person aged 18-70 years in good health.

This clone was recorded at least ten times. The read finishes 3 residues shy of the CDR3 end, and the germline J gene is used to complete it. The chain recombines TRBV7-9 with TRBJ1-6; possible D gene TRBD1, 5 bases. V was clipped by 1 base and J by 7 bases, with 11 bases between them. The CDR3 runs to 15 residues. The germline V gene has CDR1 SEHNR and CDR2 FQNEAQ (reference sequence). CDR3 sequence: CASSLGTQKNSPLHF. The sequenced part of the CDR3 DNA is TGTGCCAGCAGCTTAGGGACACAAAAAAATTCACCC. The whole variable domain, remainder taken from reference TRBV7-9 and TRBJ1-6, is DTGVSQNPRHKITKRGQNVTFRCDPISEHNRLYWYRQTLGQGPEFLTYFQNEAQLEKSRLLSDRFSAERPKGSFSTLEIQRTEQGDSAMYLCASSLGTQKNSPLHFGNGTRLTVT.

This clone has ten or more counts. The read halts 3 residues ahead of the CDR3 end, with the missing end drawn from the germline J gene. The chain is built from TRBV20-1 and TRBJ2-1, with D perhaps TRBD2 (6 bases). The CDR3 has 14 residues. Germline V lookup: CDR1 DFQATT, CDR2 SNEGSKA (reference sequence). The V end was cut by 2 bases, the J end by 3 bases, with 11 bases between. CDR3 bases read: TGCAGTGCTAGACCGGGACTTCTCTACAATGAG. This translates into CSARPGLLYNE. In full, the CDR3 is CSARPGLLYNEQFF.

At least ten counts were recorded for this clone. The observed sequence ends 3 residues before the CDR3 terminus, with the missing tail filled in from the germline J gene. Within the sample, other DNA sequences also encode this same CDR3. The rearrangement links TRBV5-1 to TRBJ2-5; tentatively, D is TRBD1 (6 bases). V was shortened by 2 bases and J by 1 base, with 12 bases between the two germline ends. CDR1 and CDR2 (germline): SGHRS, YFSETQ. The CDR3 has 15 amino acids. The CDR3 DNA, read in part, is TGCGCCAGCAGCTTACAGGGACAACGCCAAGAGACC. As protein: CASSLQGQRQET. Given in full, the CDR3 is CASSLQGQRQETQYF.

Ten or more counts support this clone. The CDR3 end is not reached by the read, which stops 3 residues before it; the germline J gene fills it in. This chain links TRBV28 with TRBJ2-5; D possibly corresponds to TRBD1 (6 bases). Trimming shortened V by 4 bases and J by 2 bases, and 14 bases separated the two germline ends. In germline, CDR1 is MDHEN, CDR2 SYDVKM. The length of the CDR3 is 15 residues. CDR3 sequence: CASSSLDRVQETQYF. Incomplete CDR3 DNA: TGTGCCAGCAGTTCCCTGGACAGAGTACAAGAGACC.

Many counts were recorded for this clone. Read coverage stops 3 residues before the CDR3 terminus; the germline J gene supplies the remainder. V gene TRBV2 combines with J gene TRBJ1-1; 7 bases fit TRBD1. Looked up from germline, CDR1 is SNHLY and CDR2 is FYNNEI. The V gene end was trimmed by 8 bases and the J gene end by 3 bases; junction bases not matched to a gene: 9. The CDR3 totals 14 residues. The part of the CDR3 DNA that was read is TGTGCCAGCCGAACCGGGACAGAGTACACTGAA. It is translated as CASRTGTEYTE. The entire CDR3 protein reads CASRTGTEYTEAFF.

This clone was picked up many times. The sequenced fragment ends 3 residues before the CDR3 boundary, so the rest is inferred from the germline J gene. The chain links TRBV30 to TRBJ1-3; D ambiguous. Germline assignment: CDR1 GTSNPN and CDR2 SVGIG (reference sequence). The CDR3 loop spans 13 amino acids. V was trimmed by 4 bases and J by 1 base, leaving 8 bases between them. CDR3 DNA (partial): TGTGCCTGGATCAGCGAGTCTGGAAACACC. This sequence encodes CAWISESGNT. The whole CDR3 sequence is CAWISESGNTIYF.

In this sample, this clone turned up many times. A junction boundary mismatches the germline segment, possibly from a read error. The DNA ends 3 residues before the CDR3 does, and the rest of the CDR3 is filled in from the germline J gene. V and J are TRBV4-2 and TRBJ2-5, with TRBD2 matching over 11 bases. This CDR3 region has 16 residues. CDR1 is LGHNA and CDR2 is YNFKEQ in the germline V gene. The sequenced CDR3 bases are TGCGCCAGCAGCCAAGGGTGGACTAGCGGGTTAGAGACC. Translating it yields CASSQGWTSGLET. The whole CDR3 is CASSQGWTSGLETQYF.

This clone appeared many times. Sequencing ends 3 residues short of the CDR3 end; the germline J gene provides the rest. The chain joins TRBV5-1 to TRBJ2-7, with 7 bases aligning to TRBD2. The CDR3 consists of 19 residues. V dropped 1 base and J dropped 0; count of bases not matched to a gene: 16. Germline lookup yields CDR1 SGHRS and CDR2 YFSETQ. The CDR3 region is CASSLRPSGSGVSSYEQYF. Partial CDR3 DNA: TGCGCCAGCAGCTTGAGGCCTTCCGGAAGCGGGGTTAGCTCCTACGAG. The whole variable domain, filled in from reference TRBV5-1 and TRBJ2-7, reads KAGVTQTPRYLIKTRGQQVTLSCSPISGHRSVSWYQQTPGQGLQFLFEYFSETQRNKGNFPGRFSGRQFSNSRSEMNVSTLELGDSALYLCASSLRPSGSGVSSYEQYFGPGTRLTVT.

This clone has ten or more counts. Read data end 3 residues before the CDR3 end; the end is taken from the germline J gene. This sequence joins TRBV20-1 and TRBJ2-5; 7 bases fit TRBD2. V shed 6 bases and J 3 bases; nucleotides not matched to a gene: 13. The CDR3 runs 15 residues. Germline V gene sequence: CDR1 DFQATT, CDR2 SNEGSKA (reference sequence). The sequenced part of the CDR3 DNA is TGCAGTGCGCTAAGTGCGGGAGATTTGGAAGAGACC. Protein sequence: CSALSAGDLEET. The entire CDR3 protein is CSALSAGDLEETQYF.

This clone was seen at least ten times. The read ends 3 residues early relative to the CDR3; the germline J gene fills the gap. The chain carries TRBV19 and TRBJ1-5, with D perhaps matching TRBD1 (5 bases). Germline assignment: CDR1 LNHDA and CDR2 SQIVND (reference sequence). V lost 2 bases and J 0 bases, leaving 11 bases between the germline ends. The CDR3 extends over 16 amino acids. The CDR3 bases that were read are TGTGCCAGTAGTATATTGGCAGGGCTTAGCAATCAGCCC. This gives the protein CASSILAGLSNQP. The CDR3 as a whole reads CASSILAGLSNQPQHF.

This clone was observed at least ten times. Coverage ceases 3 residues before the CDR3 finishes, and the germline J gene fills in the end. This chain joins TRBV5-1 and TRBJ2-7; 8 bases are shared with TRBD1. The CDR3 extends over 15 amino acids. V trimming: 0 bases; J trimming: 2 bases; junction bases outside the gene matches: 4. CDR1 SGHRS and CDR2 YFSETQ come from the germline V gene. The DNA read from the CDR3 is TGCGCCAGCAGCTTGGGGGGGACAGGCCCCTACGAG. Amino acid sequence: CASSLGGTGPYE. The whole CDR3 is CASSLGGTGPYEQYF.

This clone was seen ten or more times. From the germline J gene comes the end of the CDR3, since the read stops 3 residues before it. This chain connects TRBV6-2 or TRBV6-3 to TRBJ1-2; weak D call: TRBD1 (5 bases). CDR1 and CDR2 from the germline V gene are MNHEY and SVGEGT. The CDR3 is 14 amino acids. Trimming stripped 6 bases from V and 6 bases from J, with 17 bases between. The CDR3 DNA, read in part, is TGTGCCAGCAGCTCACGCCAGGGTAAGGATGGC. This gives the protein CASSSRQGKDG. In full, the CDR3 is CASSSRQGKDGYTF.